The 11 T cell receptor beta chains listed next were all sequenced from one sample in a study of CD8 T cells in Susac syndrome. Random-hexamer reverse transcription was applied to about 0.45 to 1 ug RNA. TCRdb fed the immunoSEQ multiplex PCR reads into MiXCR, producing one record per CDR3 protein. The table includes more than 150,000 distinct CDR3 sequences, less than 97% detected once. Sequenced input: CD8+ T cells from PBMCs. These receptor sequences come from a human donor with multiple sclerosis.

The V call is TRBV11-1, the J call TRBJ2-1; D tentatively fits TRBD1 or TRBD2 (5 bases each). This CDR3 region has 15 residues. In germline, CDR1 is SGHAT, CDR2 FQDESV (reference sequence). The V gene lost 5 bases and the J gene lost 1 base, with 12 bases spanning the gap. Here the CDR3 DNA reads TGTGCCAGCAGCCCCGGGACGCTATCCTACAATGAGCAGTTCTTC. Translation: CASSPGTLSYNEQFF.

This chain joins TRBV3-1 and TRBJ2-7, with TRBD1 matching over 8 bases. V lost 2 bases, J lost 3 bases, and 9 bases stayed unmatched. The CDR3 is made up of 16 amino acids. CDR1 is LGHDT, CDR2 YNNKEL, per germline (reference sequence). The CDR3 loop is CASSQLGQGDHYEQYF. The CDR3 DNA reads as TGTGCCAGCAGCCAACTCGGACAGGGAGATCACTACGAGCAGTACTTC.

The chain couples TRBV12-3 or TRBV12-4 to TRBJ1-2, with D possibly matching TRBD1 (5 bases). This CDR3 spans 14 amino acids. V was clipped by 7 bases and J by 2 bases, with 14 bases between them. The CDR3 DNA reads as TGTGCCAGCACCCCAGGTCGGGGGAACTATGGCTACACCTTC. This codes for CASTPGRGNYGYTF.

The CDR3 loop is CSAMGLAVYNEQFF. The DNA for the CDR3 is TGCAGTGCTATGGGACTAGCGGTTTACAATGAGCAGTTCTTC. V gene TRBV20-1 combines with J gene TRBJ2-1; 11 bases agree with TRBD2. Germline-derived CDR1 and CDR2 are DFQATT and SNEGSKA (reference sequence). This CDR3 spans 14 amino acids. The junction had 3 bases not matched to a gene; V was cut back by 4 bases and J by 4 bases.

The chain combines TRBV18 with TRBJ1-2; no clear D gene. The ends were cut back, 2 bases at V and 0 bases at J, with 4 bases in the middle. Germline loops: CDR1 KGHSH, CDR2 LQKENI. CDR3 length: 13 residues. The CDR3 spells CASSPEPNYGYTF. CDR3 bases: TGTGCCAGCTCACCAGAGCCTAACTATGGCTACACCTTC. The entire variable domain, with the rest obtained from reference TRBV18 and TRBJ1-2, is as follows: NAGVMQNPRHLVRRRGQEARLRCSPMKGHSHVYWYRQLPEEGLKFMVYLQKENIIDESGMPKERFSAEFPKEGPSILRIQQVVRGDSAAYFCASSPEPNYGYTFGSGTRLTVV.

The CDR3, as DNA: TGTGCCAGCAGCTCTCTCGGGCTAGTCGAGCAGTACTTC. Its protein is CASSSLGLVEQYF. The rearrangement joins TRBV7-3 to TRBJ2-7, with no clear D. The germline V gene encodes CDR1 SGHTA and CDR2 FQGTGA. The CDR3 consists of 13 residues. Trimming removed 4 bases from V and 6 bases from J, with 13 bases in between. Variable domain in full (rest from reference TRBV7-3 and TRBJ2-7): GAGVSQTPSNKVTEKGKYVELRCDPISGHTALYWYRQSLGQGPEFLIYFQGTGAADDSGLPNDRFFAVRPEGSVSTLKIQRTERGDSAVYLCASSSLGLVEQYFGPGTRLTVT.

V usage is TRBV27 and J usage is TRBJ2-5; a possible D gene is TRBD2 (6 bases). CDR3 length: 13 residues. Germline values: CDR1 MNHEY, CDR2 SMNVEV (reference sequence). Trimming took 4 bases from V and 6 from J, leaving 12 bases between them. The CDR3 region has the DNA TGTGCCAGCAGTTGGTCGGGGAGGCAGACCCAGTACTTC. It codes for CASSWSGRQTQYF.

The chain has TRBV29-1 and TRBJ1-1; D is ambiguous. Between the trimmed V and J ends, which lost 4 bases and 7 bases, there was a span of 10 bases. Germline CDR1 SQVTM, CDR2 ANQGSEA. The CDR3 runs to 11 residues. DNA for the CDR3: TGCAGCGTTGCGGGCGGCAGTGAAGCTTTCTTT. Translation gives CSVAGGSEAFF.

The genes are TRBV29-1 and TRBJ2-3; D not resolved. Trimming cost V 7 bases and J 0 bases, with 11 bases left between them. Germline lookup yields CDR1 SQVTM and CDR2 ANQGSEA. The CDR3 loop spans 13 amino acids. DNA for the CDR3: TGCAGCGCTCCAACCTATAGCACAGATACGCAGTATTTT. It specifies CSAPTYSTDTQYF.

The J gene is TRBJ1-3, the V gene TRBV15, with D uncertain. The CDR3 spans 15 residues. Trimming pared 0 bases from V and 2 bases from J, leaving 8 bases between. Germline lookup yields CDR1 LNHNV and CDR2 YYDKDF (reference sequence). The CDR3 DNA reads TGTGCCACCAGCAGAGATCGAAGGGCTGGAAACACCATATATTTT. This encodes CATSRDRRAGNTIYF.

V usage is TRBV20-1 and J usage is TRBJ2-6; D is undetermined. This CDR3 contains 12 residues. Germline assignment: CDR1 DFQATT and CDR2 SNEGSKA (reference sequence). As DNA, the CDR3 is TGCAGCGGGTTCACAAGGGCCAACGTCCTGACTTTC. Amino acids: CSGFTRANVLTF.